This TCR beta chain was sequenced for a study of cytomegalovirus exposure and HLA in healthy donors. Broader study findings: Compared with the roughly 700-donor mean, an Asian-associated ancestry cluster reportedly had fewer N-insertions, according to a later analysis. Analyzed later, association rates of TCRs varied across HLA loci, with DRB1 most and HLA-C fewest.

Worth noting for this clone: The antigen remains undetermined.

Germline lookup yields CDR1 LNHDA and CDR2 SQIVND (reference sequence). The trim removed 7 bases at V and 9 bases at J, leaving 14 bases unmatched. The CDR3 consists of 15 residues. The PCR ran on 60 Vbeta and 13 Jbeta primers. Assay used: immunoSEQ multiplex PCR; TCRdb lists only in-frame clones, some missing. The table has 100,000 or so clones, 83% seen once; the top ten hold about 6.3%. The chain couples TRBV19 to TRBJ1-5, with 8 bases identical to TRBD1. Sequenced input: PBMCs. This receptor was obtained from a man younger than 35 in good health and CMV-seronegative. The CDR3 reads CASTGTQGVVPPQHF. CDR3 DNA: TGTGCCAGTACCGGAACACAGGGGGTCGTACCGCCCCAGCATTTT. The entire variable domain, with the rest obtained from reference TRBV19 and TRBJ1-5, is as follows: DGGITQSPKYLFRKEGQNVTLSCEQNLNHDAMYWYRQDPGQGLRLIYYSQIVNDFQKGDIAEGYSVSREKKESFPLTVTSAQKNPTAFYLCASTGTQGVVPPQHFGDGTRLSIL.